Detailed here is one T cell receptor beta chain. Its antigen has not been determined. No base quality information exists; no much larger clone differs at one position. The treatment or condition label, read with the paper, signifies: roughly 20 received Ad26.COV2.S at low or high dose, single or two shots; roughly 5 received placebo; per-sample allocation not given. For vaccine and placebo recipients, the sequenced repertoires came from samples collected on day 63 after the first injection. Between 29 July and 7 August 2020, Cohort 1b enrolled around 24 adults aged 18-55 years at one site in Boston, USA. Ad26.COV2.S was a replication-incompetent adenovirus type 26 vector expressing a prefusion-stabilized SARS-CoV-2 spike protein from the original Wuhan strain. The germline ends are 14 bases apart after V is trimmed by 6 bases and J by 0 bases. The cysteine opens and the phenylalanine closes a CDR3 of 15 amino acids. This entry keeps only the CDR3 DNA: 45 bases, framed from base 1. CDR1 and CDR2, looked up from the germline V gene (reference sequence), are LNHDA and SQIVND.

The sample originates from a study of Ad26.COV2.S vaccination and SARS-CoV-2 variants (dated by TCRdb to the early 2020s). With respect to the entire study: Vaccine-arm donors were drawn from COV1001, a multicentre, randomized, double-blind, placebo-controlled phase I-IIa trial of Ad26.COV2.S in healthy adults. The TCR-sequenced set comprised about 32 samples: around 20 Ad26.COV2.S vaccine recipients, 5 placebo recipients and 8 SARS-CoV-2 convalescent individuals. Blinding of investigators to trial group allocation was maintained during experiments and outcome assessment. Trial participants were randomized into five groups of five: low-dose or high-dose Ad26.COV2.S given once or twice, or placebo on both occasions. TCRbeta repertoire sequencing served as the tool for gauging how specific and how broad the SARS-CoV-2-reactive T cell receptors were following Ad26.COV2.S vaccination. Ad26.COV2.S was given intramuscularly at 5x10^10 or 1x10^11 viral particles, as a single shot or as two shots 56 days apart. What the study reported, not specific to this receptor: Comparing responses between vaccine doses or regimens was not something the study was powered to do. Vaccine and placebo recipients had similar non-spike TCR breadth, a finding consistent with the vaccine containing only spike. Spike-specific TCR breadth was higher in Ad26.COV2.S recipients than in placebo recipients (P = 0.0014). It was noted by the authors that total T cell responses may have been underestimated by the TCR breadth and depth analyses. Substantial breadth of spike-specific CD8+ and CD4+ T cell responses was reported after vaccination.

TCRbeta CDR3 regions were sequenced with the immunoSEQ Assay. After extraction, genomic DNA underwent amplification by bias-controlled multiplex PCR, followed by high-throughput sequencing. Per the source publication's procedure: To quantify the absolute abundance of every unique TCRbeta CDR3 region, sequences were collapsed and filtered. T cell fraction was estimated by normalization of TCRbeta template counts to usable DNA, with usable DNA being measured through amplification of reference genes present in all nucleated cells. Repertoire TCRs were annotated as SARS-CoV-2-specific when V gene, CDR3 amino acid sequence and J gene were exactly matched to a known reactive TCR set. MIRA supplied the reference SARS-CoV-2 TCR set, which was filtered for enrichment in COVID-19-positive ImmuneCODE repertoires so that public or cross-reactive TCRs were removed. Using the MIRA antigens, annotated TCRs were further analysed by specific ORF or by position within an ORF. Depth was the summed frequency of annotated unique rearrangements, while breadth was defined as annotated unique rearrangements over total unique productive rearrangements. Two-sided Wilcoxon rank-sum tests were applied when comparing TCR breadth between groups. Entries here come from immuneACCESS through TCRdb and include only in-frame sequences with V and J called. Some clones fail to appear in such tables; in the studies checked, an unresolved V gene covers under half of the shortfall, and the cause of the remainder is unknown. V, J and clone size reflect that table, while D and trimming were determined from the DNA. A total of around 380,000 clones appear in this sample, about 88% of them only once. The top ten hold 3% to 3.5% of the sample.

The V and J genes are TRBV19 and TRBJ1-2; there is no confident call for the D gene. This receptor was taken from a person aged 18 to 59 who received the Ad26.COV2.S COVID-19 vaccine or a placebo. The material was peripheral blood, obtained in a trial of Ad26.COV2.S vaccine versus placebo. The DNA sequence reads TGTGCCAGTAGAGCAGACGCGGTCGCTAACTATGGCTACACCTTC. It codes for CASRADAVANYGYTF.